Shown below are 24 T cell receptor beta chains from a single sample sequenced in a study of T cells in Graves' hyperthyroidism and ophthalmopathy. TCR beta CDR3 sequences were amplified from RNA transcripts. The TCR CDR3 was amplified in a first-round RT-PCR using the HTBI primer set. Using its own MiXCR run on the multiplex PCR reads, TCRdb lists one record per CDR3 protein. The sample lists 400,000 to 600,000 distinct CDR3 sequences; around 15% were seen once. Sequenced: blood. These receptors came from a woman aged 25 to 39 with Graves' ophthalmopathy.

This clonotype has only a few counts. The chain joins TRBV10-2 to TRBJ2-7; TRBD1 agrees at 9 bases. The CDR3 consists of 15 residues. V lost 3 bases, J lost 3 bases, and 6 bases stayed unmatched. The germline V gene encodes CDR1 WSHSY and CDR2 SAAADI. DNA of the CDR3: TGCGCCAGCAGTGATACCGGGACAGGGTACTACGAGCAGTACTTC. Translation: CASSDTGTGYYEQYF.

The CDR3 reads CASDRGNEQFF. CDR3 nucleotide sequence: TGTGCCTCGGACAGGGGCAATGAGCAGTTCTTC. This chain connects TRBV19 to TRBJ2-1; 9 positions agree with TRBD1. This CDR3 contains 11 residues. Per germline, CDR1 LNHDA and CDR2 SQIVND (reference sequence). The J segment lost 6 bases and the V segment lost 11 bases, leaving 2 bases of the junction unmatched.

J is TRBJ2-3 and V is TRBV20-1; D tentatively fits TRBD1 or TRBD2 (5 bases each). V was clipped by 3 bases and J by 1 base, with 8 bases between them. There are 13 residues in the CDR3. The germline gives CDR1 DFQATT, CDR2 SNEGSKA (reference sequence). The DNA of the CDR3 is TGCAGTGCTAGGGGGGACCGCACAGATACGCAGTATTTT. Residues: CSARGDRTDTQYF.

In its sample, this clonotype was seen a few times. The chain links TRBV4-1 to TRBJ2-6, with D unresolved. Germline values: CDR1 MGHRA, CDR2 YSYEKL. V lost 1 base to trimming and J lost 4 bases, with 8 bases between them. The CDR3 consists of 15 residues. The CDR3 protein is CASSQAHAGANVLTF. Written as DNA, the CDR3 is TGCGCCAGCAGCCAAGCCCATGCCGGGGCCAACGTCCTGACTTTC.

In this sample, this clonotype turned up many times. CDR3 sequence (DNA): TGTGCCAGCAGCGGGACTAGCGGCTACAATGAGCAGTTCTTC. It is translated as CASSGTSGYNEQFF. The V and J genes are TRBV7-2 and TRBJ2-1, with 11 bases that match TRBD2. This CDR3 has 14 amino acids. Germline V CDR1 and CDR2: SGHTA, FQGNSA. The J segment lost 3 bases and the V segment lost 5 bases, leaving 0 bases of the junction unmatched.

This clonotype was counted many times. The chain combines TRBV11-1 with TRBJ2-3; 8 nucleotides align to TRBD2. Germline lookup yields CDR1 SGHAT and CDR2 FQDESV (reference sequence). V was pared by 3 bases and J by 5 bases, with 7 bases of the junction left unmatched. The CDR3 consists of 15 residues. The CDR3 reads CASSFSGSQGDTQYF. For the CDR3, the DNA is TGTGCCAGCAGCTTCAGCGGGAGTCAAGGAGATACGCAGTATTTT. Full variable domain (missing parts from reference TRBV11-1 and TRBJ2-3): EAEVAQSPRYKITEKSQAVAFWCDPISGHATLYWYRQILGQGPELLVQFQDESVVDDSQLPKDRFSAERLKGVDSTLKIQPAELGDSAMYLCASSFSGSQGDTQYFGPGTRLTVL.

This clonotype turned up a few times. The V gene is TRBV6-5, the J gene TRBJ2-2; 10 bases are shared with TRBD2. The CDR3 is 17 residues long. V shed 2 bases, J shed 5 bases, and the junction held 8 bases outside the gene matches. Germline V CDR1 and CDR2: MNHEY, SVGAGI. The CDR3 protein is CASSYGLAGVGTGELFF. CDR3 sequence (DNA): TGTGCCAGCAGTTACGGGCTAGCGGGAGTAGGGACCGGGGAGCTGTTTTTT.

This clonotype was detected ten times or more. The chain uses TRBV24-1 and TRBJ2-1; possibly TRBD1 or TRBD2 for D (5 bases each). The germline V gene encodes CDR1 KGHDR and CDR2 SFDVKD. V lost 2 bases and J 8 bases, leaving 12 bases between the germline ends. The CDR3 consists of 14 residues. The CDR3 bases are TGTGCCACCAGTGATTCCCCTGGGGACCATGAGCAGTTCTTC. Its translation: CATSDSPGDHEQFF.

This clonotype was counted between two and nine times. The chain employs TRBV29-1 and TRBJ1-1, with D possibly being TRBD1 (5 bases). Trimming left V 4 bases short and J 1 base short, with 13 bases between. The germline V gene encodes CDR1 SQVTM and CDR2 ANQGSEA. The CDR3 is 14 amino acids. CDR3 protein: CSVGRGGRNTEAFF. CDR3 DNA: TGCAGCGTTGGTAGGGGCGGGAGGAACACTGAAGCTTTCTTT.

This clonotype was counted ten times or more. The rearrangement uses TRBV29-1 and TRBJ2-1; D could derive from TRBD1 or TRBD2 (5 bases each). The CDR3 extends over 14 amino acids. V was pared by 1 base and J by 4 bases, with 11 bases between. Germline values: CDR1 SQVTM, CDR2 ANQGSEA. The CDR3 sequence is CSVEVGTLYNEQFF. CDR3 bases: TGCAGCGTTGAAGTCGGGACCTTGTACAATGAGCAGTTCTTC.

This clonotype was found many times. DNA of the CDR3: TGCGCCAGCAGCTTGTTTCGGGATATGAACACTGAAGCTTTCTTT. It encodes CASSLFRDMNTEAFF. The V gene is TRBV5-1, the J gene TRBJ1-1, with D unresolved. Trimming took off 1 base at V and 0 bases at J, with 10 bases between the two ends. Germline-derived CDR1 and CDR2 are SGHRS and YFSETQ. The CDR3 has 15 residues.

This clonotype appeared many times. V is TRBV27 and J is TRBJ1-5; 8 bases align to TRBD1. The V segment lost 5 bases and the J segment 2 bases; nucleotides outside the gene matches: 5. The length of the CDR3 is 15 residues. From germline, CDR1 is MNHEY and CDR2 SMNVEV (reference sequence). The CDR3 sequence is CASSLGQGGNQPQHF. The CDR3 DNA sequence: TGTGCCAGCAGTCTTGGACAGGGAGGCAATCAGCCCCAGCATTTT.

Only a few counts were recorded for this clonotype. The V and J genes are TRBV5-1 and TRBJ2-7; 11 positions agree with TRBD1. Trimming took 0 bases from V and 7 from J; bases not matched to a gene: 15. The V gene's germline CDR1 is SGHRS and CDR2 YFSETQ. This CDR3 region has 18 residues. DNA of the CDR3: TGCGCCAGCAGCTTGGTTGTGGATAGTGGACAGGGGGCTGAAGAGCAGTACTTC. It encodes CASSLVVDSGQGAEEQYF.

The chain joins TRBV20-1 to TRBJ2-1; 10 positions match TRBD1. The CDR3 is made up of 17 amino acids. V lost 0 bases to trimming and J lost 9 bases; unmatched junction nucleotides: 14. Germline assignment: CDR1 DFQATT and CDR2 SNEGSKA (reference sequence). CDR3 DNA sequence: TGCAGTGCTAGAGACCCCGGGACAGGGGCCCTCTGGGGTGAGCAGTTCTTC. Its protein product is CSARDPGTGALWGEQFF.

This clonotype was counted a few times. The chain carries TRBV2 and TRBJ2-6; D is ambiguous. Trimming stripped 2 bases from V and 4 bases from J, with 6 bases between. The CDR3 runs 14 residues. Germline CDR1 SNHLY, CDR2 FYNNEI. Here the CDR3 DNA reads TGTGCCAGCAGTGAAACGACCGGGGCCAACGTCCTGACTTTC. This gives the protein CASSETTGANVLTF.

This clonotype was seen a handful of times. DNA for the CDR3: TGCAGTGCTAGTTGGTTGGCTAGCCCCTACAATGAGCAGTTCTTC. This sequence encodes CSASWLASPYNEQFF. The rearrangement links TRBV20-1 to TRBJ2-1, with D possibly being TRBD2 (5 bases). Trimming stripped 3 bases from V and 2 bases from J, with 14 bases between. The CDR3 is made up of 15 amino acids. Germline values: CDR1 DFQATT, CDR2 SNEGSKA (reference sequence).

This chain joins TRBV7-2 and TRBJ1-2; D gene ambiguous. Germline V gives CDR1 SGHTA, CDR2 FQGNSA. V dropped 3 bases and J dropped 2 bases, with 10 bases sitting between them. The CDR3 has 14 residues. In nucleotides, the CDR3 is TGTGCCAGCAGCTTTCAGGCAAGCAACTATGGCTACACCTTC. It encodes CASSFQASNYGYTF. Looking up the rest from reference TRBV7-2 and TRBJ1-2 gives the full variable domain: GAGVSQSPSNKVTEKGKDVELRCDPISGHTALYWYRQSLGQGLEFLIYFQGNSAPDKSGLPSDRFSAERTGGSVSTLTIQRTQQEDSAVYLCASSFQASNYGYTFGSGTRLTVV.

This clonotype was seen a handful of times. The CDR3 protein is CSARGSGLSYEQYF. The CDR3 DNA follows: TGCAGTGCTAGAGGTTCCGGATTGTCCTACGAGCAGTACTTC. The chain combines TRBV20-1 with TRBJ2-7; D not certain. There are 14 residues in the CDR3. Germline V lookup: CDR1 DFQATT, CDR2 SNEGSKA (reference sequence). V was cut by 1 base and J by 1 base, with 11 bases left in between.

The CDR3 DNA is TGTGCCACCAGTGATTTCCGGGACAAGAGCACAGATACGCAGTATTTT. This gives the protein CATSDFRDKSTDTQYF. This chain connects TRBV24-1 to TRBJ2-3, with D possibly matching TRBD1 (6 bases). CDR1 KGHDR and CDR2 SFDVKD come from the germline V gene. Trimming took 1 base from V and 0 from J, leaving 10 bases between them. The CDR3 is 16 amino acids.

As for this clonotype: Because it lacks the conserved phenylalanine or tryptophan at the end, this CDR3 is likely a read error. The chain recombines TRBV29-1 with TRBJ1-1; 11 nucleotides align to TRBD1. Looked up from germline, CDR1 is SQVTM and CDR2 is ANQGSEA. The length of the CDR3 is 13 residues. With V trimmed by 6 bases and J by 1 base, 1 base remained unmatched. The CDR3 reads CSVGQGANTEAFL. The CDR3 DNA reads TGCAGCGTCGGACAGGGGGCGAACACTGAAGCTTTCCTT.

This clonotype was recorded at least ten times. This chain uses TRBV7-9 with TRBJ1-1; 9 positions match TRBD1. J gave up 9 bases and V 6 bases, and 8 bases lay outside the gene matches. This CDR3 is built from 13 residues. CDR1 and CDR2 from the germline V gene are SEHNR and FQNEAQ (reference sequence). The CDR3: CASRSTGTGKAFF. The CDR3 region has the DNA TGTGCCAGCAGGTCGACCGGGACAGGGAAAGCTTTCTTT.

This clonotype was seen repeatedly, ten times or more. The chain has TRBV29-1 and TRBJ1-1; no definite D call. Germline V gives CDR1 SQVTM, CDR2 ANQGSEA. The CDR3 contains 13 residues. Deletions cut 5 bases from V and 11 bases from J, with 21 bases between. In nucleotides, the CDR3 is TGCAGCGTTCCTGGTTTACTCGGCAACGGGGCTTTCTTT. Translated: CSVPGLLGNGAFF.

Many counts were recorded for this clonotype. The rearrangement joins TRBV6-1 to TRBJ1-2; D may be TRBD1 (6 bases). CDR1 MNHNS and CDR2 SASEGT come from the germline V gene. Deletions cut 6 bases from V and 1 base from J, with 24 bases between. CDR3 size: 18 residues. This CDR3 reads CASRPYPGDLDVNYGYTF. In DNA, the CDR3 is TGTGCCAGCAGACCTTATCCAGGGGACCTAGACGTTAACTATGGCTACACCTTC.

This clonotype was observed a handful of times. The V call is TRBV5-6, the J call TRBJ2-1; 11 bases agree with TRBD2. Losses at the gene ends were 2 bases for V and 6 bases for J; bases not matched to a gene: 7. From germline, CDR1 is SGHDT and CDR2 YYEEEE. The CDR3 consists of 16 residues. DNA of the CDR3: TGTGCCAGCAGCTTAATAACTAGCGGGAGTATCAATGAGCAGTTCTTC. This sequence encodes CASSLITSGSINEQFF.